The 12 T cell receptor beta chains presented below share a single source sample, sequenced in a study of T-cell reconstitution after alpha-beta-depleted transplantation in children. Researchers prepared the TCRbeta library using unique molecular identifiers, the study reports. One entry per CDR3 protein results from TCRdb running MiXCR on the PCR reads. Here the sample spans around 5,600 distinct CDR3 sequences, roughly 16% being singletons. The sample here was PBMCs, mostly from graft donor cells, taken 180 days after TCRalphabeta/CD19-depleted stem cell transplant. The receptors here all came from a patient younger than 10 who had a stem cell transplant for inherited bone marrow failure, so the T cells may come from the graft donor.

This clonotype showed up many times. The CDR3 sequence is CASSQDPLAGSYEQYF. CDR3 in DNA: TGTGCCAGCAGCCAAGATCCCCTAGCGGGATCCTACGAGCAGTACTTC. The chain links TRBV3-1 to TRBJ2-7; 9 nucleotides align to TRBD2. CDR1 and CDR2 (germline): LGHDT, YNNKEL (reference sequence). The CDR3 has 16 amino acids. The V segment lost 0 bases and the J segment 1 base; nucleotides outside the gene matches: 4.

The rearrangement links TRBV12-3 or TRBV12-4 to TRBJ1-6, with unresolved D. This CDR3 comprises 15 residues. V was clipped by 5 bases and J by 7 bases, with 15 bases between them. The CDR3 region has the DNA TGTGCCAGCAGTCCATATGGCCTCAGAAATTCACCCCTCCACTTT. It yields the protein CASSPYGLRNSPLHF.

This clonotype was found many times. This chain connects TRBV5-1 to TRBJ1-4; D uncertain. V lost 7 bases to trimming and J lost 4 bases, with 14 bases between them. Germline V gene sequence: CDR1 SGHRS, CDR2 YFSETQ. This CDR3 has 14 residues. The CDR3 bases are TGCGCCAGCCAACACAATGGCGTTAATGAAAAACTGTTTTTT. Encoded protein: CASQHNGVNEKLFF.

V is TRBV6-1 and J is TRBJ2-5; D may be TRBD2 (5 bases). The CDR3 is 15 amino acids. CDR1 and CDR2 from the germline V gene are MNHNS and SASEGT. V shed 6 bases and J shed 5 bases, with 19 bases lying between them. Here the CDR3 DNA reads TGTGCCAGCAGGCACCCGGGGATTCTGGGCGAGACCCAGTACTTC. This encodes CASRHPGILGETQYF.

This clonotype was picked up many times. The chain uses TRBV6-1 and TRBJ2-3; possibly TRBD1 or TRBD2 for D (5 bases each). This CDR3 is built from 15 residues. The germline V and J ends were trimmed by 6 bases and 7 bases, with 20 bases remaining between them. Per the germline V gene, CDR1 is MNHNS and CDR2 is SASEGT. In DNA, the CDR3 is TGTGCCAGCAGCGCCCCTCAGGGTCGGGGAAATACGCAGTATTTT. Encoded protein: CASSAPQGRGNTQYF.

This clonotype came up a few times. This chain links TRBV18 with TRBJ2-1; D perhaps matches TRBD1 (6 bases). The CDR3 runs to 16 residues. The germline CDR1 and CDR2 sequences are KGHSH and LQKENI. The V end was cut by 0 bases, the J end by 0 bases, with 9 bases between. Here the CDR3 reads CASSPPFRGSYNEQFF. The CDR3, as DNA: TGTGCCAGCTCACCACCGTTCAGGGGCTCCTACAATGAGCAGTTCTTC.

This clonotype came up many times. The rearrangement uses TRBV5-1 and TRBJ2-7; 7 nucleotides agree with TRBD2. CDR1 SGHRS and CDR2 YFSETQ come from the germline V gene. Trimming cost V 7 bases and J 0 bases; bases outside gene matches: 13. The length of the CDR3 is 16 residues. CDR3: CASAPGGGAISYEQYF. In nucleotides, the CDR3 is TGCGCCAGCGCCCCCGGGGGAGGGGCGATCTCCTACGAGCAGTACTTC.

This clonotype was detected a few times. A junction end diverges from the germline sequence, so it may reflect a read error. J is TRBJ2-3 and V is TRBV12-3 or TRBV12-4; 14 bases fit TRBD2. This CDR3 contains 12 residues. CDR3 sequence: CASSRPGLAGVF. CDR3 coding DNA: TGTGCCAGCAGCAGGCCGGGACTAGCGGGAGTTTTT.

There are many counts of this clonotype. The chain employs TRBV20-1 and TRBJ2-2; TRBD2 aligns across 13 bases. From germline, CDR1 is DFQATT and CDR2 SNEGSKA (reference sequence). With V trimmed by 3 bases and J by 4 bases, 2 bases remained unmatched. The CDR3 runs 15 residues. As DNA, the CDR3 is TGCAGTGCTAGGGGACTAGCGGGATCCACCGGGGAGCTGTTTTTT. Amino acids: CSARGLAGSTGELFF.

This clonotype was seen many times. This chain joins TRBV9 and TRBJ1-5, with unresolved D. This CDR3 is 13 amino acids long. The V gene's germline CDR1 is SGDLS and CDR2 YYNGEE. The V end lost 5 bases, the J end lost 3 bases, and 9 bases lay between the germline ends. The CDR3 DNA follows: TGTGCCAGCAGTAAGCAGTACAATCAGCCCCAGCATTTT. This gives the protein CASSKQYNQPQHF.

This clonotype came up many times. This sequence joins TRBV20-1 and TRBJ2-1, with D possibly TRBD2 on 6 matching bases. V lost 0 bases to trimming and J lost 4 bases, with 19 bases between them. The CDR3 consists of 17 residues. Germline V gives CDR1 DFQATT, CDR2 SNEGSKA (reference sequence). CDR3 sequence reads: CSARDLLRDRGYNEQFF. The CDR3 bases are TGCAGTGCTAGAGATCTGTTAAGGGACCGGGGGTACAATGAGCAGTTCTTC.

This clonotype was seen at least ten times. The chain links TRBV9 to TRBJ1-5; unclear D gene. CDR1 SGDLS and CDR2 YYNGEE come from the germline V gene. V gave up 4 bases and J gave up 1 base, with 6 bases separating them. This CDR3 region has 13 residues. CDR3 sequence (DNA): TGTGCCAGCAGCACGGGGAGCAATCAGCCCCAGCATTTT. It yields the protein CASSTGSNQPQHF.